Presented here are 29 T cell receptor beta chains from one specimen sequenced in a study of T cell responses to AZD1222 COVID-19 vaccine. Produced via immunoSEQ multiplex PCR; TCRdb's table is partial and in-frame only. The table has about 130,000 clones, 88% seen once. The material sequenced was peripheral blood, taken on day 0 of AZD1222 vaccination. These receptors were taken from an adult in good health.

V usage is TRBV15 and J usage is TRBJ1-1; D not certain. Trimming removed 1 base at V and 8 bases at J, with 11 bases between. There are 13 residues in the CDR3. Germline-derived CDR1 and CDR2 are LNHNV and YYDKDF (reference sequence). DNA for the CDR3: TGTGCCACCAGCAGAGGAAAGGTACCAGAAGCTTTCTTT. Its protein product is CATSRGKVPEAFF.

This rearrangement joins TRBV27 to TRBJ1-3; tentative D call: TRBD1 (6 bases). V lost 7 bases and J lost 4, with 23 bases in between. Germline-derived CDR1 and CDR2 are MNHEY and SMNVEV (reference sequence). This CDR3 region has 17 residues. The CDR3 DNA reads TGTGCCAGCACCACCTCAAATGGGGGCATGTTGGGAAACACCATATATTTT. Translated: CASTTSNGGMLGNTIYF.

V is TRBV29-1 and J is TRBJ2-5; D gene ambiguous. The CDR3 is made up of 12 amino acids. The V and J ends lost 4 bases and 4 bases respectively, with 10 bases between them. From germline, CDR1 is SQVTM and CDR2 ANQGSEA. In DNA, the CDR3 is TGCAGCGTTGTATGGTCGGGAGAGACCCAGTACTTC. It codes for CSVVWSGETQYF.

The chain combines TRBV7-8 with TRBJ2-7; D could derive from TRBD1 or TRBD2 (5 bases each). Deletions cut 3 bases from V and 6 bases from J, with 15 bases between. From germline, CDR1 is SGHVS and CDR2 FQNEAQ. This CDR3 is built from 14 residues. Here the CDR3 reads CASSFGAGRREQYF. CDR3 in DNA: TGTGCCAGCAGCTTTGGGGCAGGGAGACGCGAGCAGTACTTC.

The sample holds a few counts of this clone. V usage is TRBV12-5 and J usage is TRBJ2-7, with TRBD2 matching over 11 bases. The trim removed 1 base at V and 1 base at J, leaving 6 bases unmatched. The germline gives CDR1 LGHNT, CDR2 FRNRAP. The CDR3 contains 17 residues. DNA for the CDR3: TGTGCTAGTGGTTTGGCGAAACTAGCGGGAGTTTCCTACGAGCAGTACTTC. Translation: CASGLAKLAGVSYEQYF. Full variable domain (remainder filled in from reference TRBV12-5 and TRBJ2-7): DARVTQTPRHKVTEMGQEVTMRCQPILGHNTVFWYRQTMMQGLELLAYFRNRAPLDDSGMPKDRFSAEMPDATLATLKIQPSEPRDSAVYFCASGLAKLAGVSYEQYFGPGTRLTVT.

Concerning this clone: One junction end does not reproduce the germline sequence, and a read error may be involved. The rearrangement uses TRBV6-5 and TRBJ1-5; D ambiguous. The germline V gene encodes CDR1 MNHEY and CDR2 SVGAGI. CDR3 length: 15 residues. The CDR3: CASSDSSGNNQPQHF. The CDR3, as DNA: TGTGCCAGCAGTGACTCATCGGGGAACAATCAGCCCCAGCATTTT.

The chain employs TRBV5-1 and TRBJ2-7, with D possibly being TRBD2 (5 bases). Per germline, CDR1 SGHRS and CDR2 YFSETQ. Trimming shortened V by 4 bases and J by 3 bases, and 8 bases separated the two germline ends. The length of the CDR3 is 12 residues. The CDR3 DNA is TGCGCCAGCAGCCCGGACTTCTACGAGCAGTACTTC. This codes for CASSPDFYEQYF.

This rearrangement joins TRBV14 to TRBJ1-2; tentatively, D is TRBD1 (6 bases). The V end lost 3 bases, the J end lost 8 bases, and 10 bases lay between the germline ends. Looked up from germline, CDR1 is SGHDN and CDR2 is FVKESK. The CDR3 has 12 amino acids. In DNA, the CDR3 is TGTGCCAGCAGCCAGGGGGCAAGGGGCTACACCTTC. Protein sequence: CASSQGARGYTF.

This clone was observed a single time. The V call is TRBV30, the J call TRBJ1-5; D gene unclear. This CDR3 region has 13 residues. V lost 2 bases to trimming and J lost 5 bases, with 10 bases between them. Germline V CDR1 and CDR2: GTSNPN, SVGIG (reference sequence). CDR3 sequence reads: CAWSIQDDQPQHF. In nucleotides, the CDR3 is TGTGCCTGGAGTATTCAGGATGATCAGCCCCAGCATTTT.

A word on this clone: In the same sample, other DNA sequences code for this CDR3. The chain joins TRBV12-3 or TRBV12-4 to TRBJ2-5; D unresolved. V lost 6 bases and J lost 2, with 4 bases in between. The CDR3 loop spans 11 amino acids. In DNA form, the CDR3 reads TGTGCCAGCAGCTTGCAAGAGACCCAGTACTTC. It yields the protein CASSLQETQYF.

The chain links TRBV7-8 to TRBJ1-2; 7 nucleotides agree with TRBD1. This CDR3 comprises 13 residues. Germline CDR1 SGHVS, CDR2 FQNEAQ. Trimming removed 4 bases from V and 4 bases from J; junction bases left unmatched: 3. The CDR3 spells CASSSTGFYGYTF. CDR3 nucleotides: TGTGCCAGCAGCTCGACAGGGTTCTATGGCTACACCTTC.

The rearrangement links TRBV29-1 to TRBJ1-5; D is perhaps TRBD1 (6 bases). This CDR3 region has 13 residues. The germline gives CDR1 SQVTM, CDR2 ANQGSEA. V was shortened by 6 bases and J by 2 bases, with 11 bases between the two germline ends. The chain's CDR3 is CSVDTGRNQPQHF. DNA of the CDR3: TGCAGCGTCGACACAGGGCGCAATCAGCCCCAGCATTTT.

The chain has TRBV11-2 and TRBJ2-7; TRBD1 matches at 8 bases. This CDR3 spans 15 amino acids. CDR1 is SGHAT and CDR2 is FQNNGV in the germline V gene. Trimming cost V 1 base and J 5 bases; bases outside gene matches: 7. The CDR3 loop is CASSLGQGAANEQYF. In DNA form, the CDR3 reads TGTGCCAGCAGCTTAGGGCAGGGGGCTGCTAACGAGCAGTACTTC.

The chain is built from TRBV28 and TRBJ1-6, with D possibly TRBD1 on 6 matching bases. Germline-derived CDR1 and CDR2 are MDHEN and SYDVKM. V lost 6 bases to trimming and J lost 6 bases, with 12 bases between them. This CDR3 spans 14 amino acids. CDR3 loop: CASSLDRTNSPLHF. Written as DNA, the CDR3 is TGTGCCAGCAGCTTGGACAGAACTAATTCACCCCTCCACTTT. The entire variable domain, with the rest obtained from reference TRBV28 and TRBJ1-6, is as follows: DVKVTQSSRYLVKRTGEKVFLECVQDMDHENMFWYRQDPGLGLRLIYFSYDVKMKEKGDIPEGYSVSREKKERFSLILESASTNQTSMYLCASSLDRTNSPLHFGNGTRLTVT.

The chain uses TRBV9 and TRBJ2-5; D might be TRBD1 or TRBD2, each matching 5 bases. Per the germline V gene, CDR1 is SGDLS and CDR2 is YYNGEE. V dropped 2 bases and J dropped 4 bases, with 15 bases sitting between them. The CDR3 runs to 15 residues. CDR3 sequence (DNA): TGTGCCAGCAGCGTCGGTGGGCAGGGACGAGAGACCCAGTACTTC. Its translation: CASSVGGQGRETQYF.

This chain uses TRBV19 with TRBJ2-7; either TRBD1 or TRBD2 may supply D (5 bases each). Trimming stripped 5 bases from V and 2 bases from J, with 19 bases between. Germline values: CDR1 LNHDA, CDR2 SQIVND (reference sequence). CDR3 length equals 16 residues. The CDR3 DNA is TGTGCCAGTAGTCCTTGGCGGGCAGGGAGCGCCTACGAGCAGTACTTC. It is translated as CASSPWRAGSAYEQYF.

This clone has a handful of counts. The rearrangement uses TRBV5-1 and TRBJ2-2; TRBD1 matches at 9 bases. J was trimmed by 1 base and V by 0 bases; bases with no gene match: 4. This CDR3 spans 17 amino acids. Germline V lookup: CDR1 SGHRS, CDR2 YFSETQ. The CDR3: CASSLGDRVLNTGELFF. The CDR3 DNA reads as TGCGCCAGCAGCTTGGGGGACAGGGTTCTGAACACCGGGGAGCTGTTTTTT.

The CDR3 reads CASSLDPRAGNRRHYGYTF. The CDR3 DNA reads as TGTGCCAGCAGCTTAGACCCCCGAGCGGGGAACAGGCGTCACTATGGCTACACCTTC. The chain employs TRBV7-9 and TRBJ1-2; D might be TRBD1 (5 bases). The germline CDR1 and CDR2 sequences are SEHNR and FQNEAQ (reference sequence). The CDR3 is 19 amino acids. Between the trimmed V and J ends, which lost 1 base and 3 bases, there was a span of 24 bases.

The rearrangement links TRBV19 to TRBJ2-6; D tentatively fits TRBD1 or TRBD2 (5 bases each). This CDR3 comprises 16 residues. Germline V lookup: CDR1 LNHDA, CDR2 SQIVND (reference sequence). V lost 7 bases and J lost 0, with 13 bases in between. The CDR3 loop reads CASTRDGRSGANVLTF. The CDR3, as DNA: TGTGCCAGTACCCGGGACGGACGCTCTGGGGCCAACGTCCTGACTTTC.

CDR3 sequence reads: CASSLEQGRNYEQYF. For the CDR3, the DNA is TGCGCCAGCAGCTTGGAGCAGGGTCGCAACTACGAGCAGTACTTC. This chain links TRBV5-1 with TRBJ2-7; possibly TRBD1 for D (5 bases). The CDR3 covers 15 residues. The ends were cut back, 0 bases at V and 3 bases at J, with 13 bases in the middle. Germline CDR1 and CDR2: SGHRS and YFSETQ.

This clone occurred once. This chain joins TRBV12-3 or TRBV12-4 and TRBJ1-4, with D possibly being TRBD1 (5 bases). The CDR3 runs to 12 residues. Trimming shortened V by 4 bases and J by 10 bases, and 10 bases separated the two germline ends. The CDR3 nucleotides are TGTGCCAGCAGTTCCTCGGGGGGAAAACTGTTTTTT. Translating gives CASSSSGGKLFF.

The chain links TRBV7-2 to TRBJ2-3; D ambiguous. V gave up 5 bases and J gave up 4 bases, with 7 bases separating them. This CDR3 contains 12 residues. CDR1 and CDR2 from the germline V gene are SGHTA and FQGNSA. The CDR3 is CASSPTSDTQYF. For the CDR3, the DNA is TGTGCCAGCAGCCCAACCTCAGATACGCAGTATTTT.

This chain uses TRBV7-8 with TRBJ1-1; D remains unclear. The germline gives CDR1 SGHVS, CDR2 FQNEAQ. Trimming took off 5 bases at V and 1 base at J, with 11 bases between the two ends. The CDR3 runs 14 residues. CDR3 nucleotides: TGTGCCAGCAGCCCTCAATACAGGAACACTGAAGCTTTCTTT. Translated, it gives CASSPQYRNTEAFF. Full variable domain (outside the CDR3, taken from reference TRBV7-8 and TRBJ1-1): GAGVSQSPRYKVAKRGQDVALRCDPISGHVSLFWYQQALGQGPEFLTYFQNEAQLDKSGLPSDRFFAERPEGSVSTLKIQRTQQEDSAVYLCASSPQYRNTEAFFGQGTRLTVV.

The genes are TRBV28 and TRBJ2-5; D remains unclear. This CDR3 has 14 residues. V gave up 8 bases and J gave up 1 base, with 14 bases separating them. Germline V gene data show CDR1 as MDHEN and CDR2 as SYDVKM. The CDR3: CASSTASSQETQYF. The CDR3 region has the DNA TGTGCCAGCTCTACTGCATCCAGCCAAGAGACCCAGTACTTC. Looking up the rest from reference TRBV28 and TRBJ2-5 gives the full variable domain: DVKVTQSSRYLVKRTGEKVFLECVQDMDHENMFWYRQDPGLGLRLIYFSYDVKMKEKGDIPEGYSVSREKKERFSLILESASTNQTSMYLCASSTASSQETQYFGPGTRLLVL.

This clone was recorded once. The gene calls are TRBV24-1 and TRBJ2-4; a weak D match, TRBD2 (5 bases). The CDR3 consists of 15 residues. V lost 4 bases, J lost 0 bases, and 9 bases lay in between. Germline V gives CDR1 KGHDR, CDR2 SFDVKD. DNA for the CDR3: TGTGCCACCAGTGAAGACGGGATAGCCAAAAACATTCAGTACTTC. Translated: CATSEDGIAKNIQYF.

This clone has just a few counts. The chain uses TRBV10-3 and TRBJ1-4; 7 bases are shared with TRBD1. Germline V gene lookup returns CDR1 ENHRY and CDR2 SYGVKD. Germline trimming cut 0 bases from V and 0 bases from J; bases unmatched to any gene: 1. The length of the CDR3 is 16 residues. The CDR3 sequence is CAISESGTATNEKLFF. CDR3 DNA sequence: TGTGCCATCAGTGAGTCAGGGACAGCAACTAATGAAAAACTGTTTTTT.

This clone has just one count. The V and J genes are TRBV5-1 and TRBJ2-3; 9 positions match TRBD2. The CDR3 is made up of 15 amino acids. Germline-derived CDR1 and CDR2 are SGHRS and YFSETQ. Germline trimming cut 6 bases from V and 4 bases from J; bases unmatched to any gene: 9. CDR3 amino acids: CASNGGAGGSDTQYF. CDR3 nucleotides: TGCGCCAGCAACGGGGGAGCGGGGGGATCAGATACGCAGTATTTT. The whole variable domain, remainder taken from reference TRBV5-1 and TRBJ2-3, is KAGVTQTPRYLIKTRGQQVTLSCSPISGHRSVSWYQQTPGQGLQFLFEYFSETQRNKGNFPGRFSGRQFSNSRSEMNVSTLELGDSALYLCASNGGAGGSDTQYFGPGTRLTVL.

The rearrangement links TRBV15 to TRBJ2-6; D is unclear. V dropped 3 bases and J dropped 6 bases, with 9 bases sitting between them. The CDR3 has 14 amino acids. CDR1 and CDR2 from the germline V gene are LNHNV and YYDKDF (reference sequence). The CDR3 is CATSRTLLANVLTF. The CDR3 coding sequence is TGTGCCACCAGCAGGACCCTACTGGCCAACGTCCTGACTTTC.

The chain employs TRBV6-5 and TRBJ1-5; 7 positions match TRBD1. V dropped 4 bases and J dropped 1; count of bases not matched to a gene: 4. This CDR3 comprises 15 residues. The germline V gene has CDR1 MNHEY and CDR2 SVGAGI. Here the CDR3 DNA reads TGTGCCAGCAGTTCAGGGGGTCCGAGCAATCAGCCCCAGCATTTT. Translation: CASSSGGPSNQPQHF.